The TCR beta chain under discussion was sequenced for a study of blood T cell repertoires in COVID-19. Study at large: Whether acute or convalescent, the COVID-19 samples came from the United States, Italy and Spain. PBMCs, B-cell-depleted T cells, or T cells provided the cDNA or gDNA that made up the material.

The V gene's germline CDR1 is ENHRY and CDR2 SYGVKD. This CDR3 region has 13 residues. V dropped 11 bases and J dropped 7 bases, with 20 bases sitting between them. Original methodology: Scientists estimated how many nucleated cells there were by amplifying reference gene primers. Here immunoSEQ multiplex PCR was the method, and the copy in TCRdb shows in-frame clones only, minus some. That table is the source of V, J and clone size, and D and trimming were worked out from the DNA. The data hold hundreds of thousands of clones, with around 87% observed a single time. The sequence came from a man aged 60 to 69 who had recovered from COVID-19. This rearrangement joins TRBV10-3 to TRBJ2-5; a possible D gene is TRBD1 (6 bases). The sequenced sample was peripheral blood. The chain's CDR3 is CAFMAAQGGTQYF. CDR3 nucleotide sequence: TGTGCCTTTATGGCGGCACAGGGCGGGACCCAGTACTTC.